Below, 11 T cell receptor beta chains from the same sample are listed, as sequenced in a study of beta chain features in type 1 diabetes. The antigens of these receptors remain unknown. Study-level findings and limits: Shorter TCRB CDR3s, moderately but significantly so, marked every one of the four CD4+ subsets in Type 1 diabetes patients.

Expressed TCRB transcripts were sequenced after all isolated RNA was converted to cDNA. Generated by immunoSEQ multiplex PCR, the TCRdb table keeps only in-frame clones and is missing some. The sample consists of 300,000 to 400,000 clones, roughly 8.8% of them appearing once. The source material was central memory CD4+ T cells from blood. The receptor set was obtained from a man aged 30-40 years with type 1 diabetes.

V and J are TRBV11-2 and TRBJ1-1; tentative D call: TRBD1 (6 bases). The germline V gene has CDR1 SGHAT and CDR2 FQNNGV. V lost 10 bases and J lost 1, with 13 bases in between. This CDR3 has 13 residues. This CDR3 reads CATGRGRNTEAFF. The CDR3 coding sequence is TGTGCCACCGGACGGGGGCGGAACACTGAAGCTTTCTTT.

This clone appeared a few times. The rearrangement joins TRBV29-1 to TRBJ2-7; D is perhaps TRBD2 (6 bases). Germline CDR1 SQVTM, CDR2 ANQGSEA. The length of the CDR3 is 12 residues. The V and J ends lost 7 bases and 7 bases respectively, with 17 bases between them. CDR3 nucleotides: TGCAGCGCGTTGACCGATGCGGGGGAGCAGTACTTC. Translating it yields CSALTDAGEQYF.

This rearrangement joins TRBV6-1 to TRBJ2-1; 7 bases are shared with TRBD1. The junction had 5 bases not matched to a gene; V was cut back by 1 base and J by 5 bases. This CDR3 contains 15 residues. Germline V CDR1 and CDR2: MNHNS, SASEGT. CDR3 loop: CASSEGQGPHNEQFF. In nucleotides, the CDR3 is TGTGCCAGCAGTGAAGGACAGGGTCCTCACAATGAGCAGTTCTTC.

A few counts support this clone. The chain carries TRBV7-8 and TRBJ2-7, with D perhaps matching TRBD2 (5 bases). Germline V gene sequence: CDR1 SGHVS, CDR2 FQNEAQ. V was cut by 1 base and J by 3 bases, with 10 bases left in between. The CDR3 contains 14 residues. The DNA of the CDR3 is TGTGCCAGCAGCTTAGGAGGGCGACTCTACGAGCAGTACTTC. Residues: CASSLGGRLYEQYF.

This chain uses TRBV2 with TRBJ2-1, with D possibly being TRBD2 (5 bases). CDR1 is SNHLY, CDR2 FYNNEI, per germline. V lost 5 bases to trimming and J lost 1 base, with 12 bases between them. The CDR3 sequence is 15 residues long. CDR3 sequence (DNA): TGTGCCAGCAGTCCAGGTCCGGGGTCCTACAATGAGCAGTTCTTC. Residues: CASSPGPGSYNEQFF. Based on the CDR3 plus reference TRBV2 and TRBJ2-1, the full variable domain is EPEVTQTPSHQVTQMGQEVILRCVPISNHLYFYWYRQILGQKVEFLVSFYNNEISEKSEIFDDQFSVERPDGSNFTLKIRSTKLEDSAMYFCASSPGPGSYNEQFFGPGTRLTVL.

J is TRBJ2-3 and V is TRBV7-2, with 9 bases fitting TRBD2. V was pared by 6 bases and J by 1 base, with 11 bases of the junction left unmatched. The V gene's germline CDR1 is SGHTA and CDR2 FQGNSA. The CDR3 has 17 amino acids. The CDR3 DNA follows: TGTGCCAGCAGAGCCGCCGGGACTAGCCTCGGCACAGATACGCAGTATTTT. It encodes CASRAAGTSLGTDTQYF. Filled out from reference TRBV7-2 and TRBJ2-3, the complete variable domain reads GAGVSQSPSNKVTEKGKDVELRCDPISGHTALYWYRQSLGQGLEFLIYFQGNSAPDKSGLPSDRFSAERTGGSVSTLTIQRTQQEDSAVYLCASRAAGTSLGTDTQYFGPGTRLTVL.

This clone has only a few counts. The rearrangement uses TRBV11-2 and TRBJ2-7; possibly TRBD1 for D (6 bases). The CDR3 loop spans 14 amino acids. Trimming pared 3 bases from V and 6 bases from J, leaving 15 bases between. Germline-derived CDR1 and CDR2 are SGHAT and FQNNGV. The CDR3 is CASSFGNRVPEQYF. The CDR3 bases are TGTGCCAGCAGCTTTGGAAACAGGGTACCCGAGCAGTACTTC.

Many counts were recorded for this clone. V is TRBV28 and J is TRBJ1-2, with a weak D call TRBD1 (5 bases). Germline V gene lookup returns CDR1 MDHEN and CDR2 SYDVKM. The CDR3 sequence is 16 residues long. Trimming stripped 8 bases from V and 6 bases from J, with 25 bases between. CDR3 sequence: CASGWVRATREDGYTF. For the CDR3, the DNA is TGTGCCAGCGGATGGGTCAGGGCCACGCGTGAAGATGGCTACACCTTC.

This clone occurred a few times. The CDR3: CASSETGRTDTQYF. Here the CDR3 DNA reads TGCGCCAGCAGTGAGACAGGGCGCACAGATACGCAGTATTTT. V and J are TRBV10-2 and TRBJ2-3; D possibly corresponds to TRBD1 (6 bases). The ends were cut back, 2 bases at V and 1 base at J, with 7 bases in the middle. The CDR3 runs to 14 residues. Germline V gene sequence: CDR1 WSHSY, CDR2 SAAADI.

This clone has a handful of counts. The rearrangement links TRBV30 to TRBJ1-2; D gene ambiguous. Germline CDR1 reads GTSNPN; CDR2 reads SVGIG (reference sequence). V was clipped by 0 bases and J by 4 bases, with 15 bases between them. This CDR3 is 15 amino acids long. The DNA of the CDR3 is TGTGCCTGGAGTGTACCGGGGTTCCCCTCCTATGGCTACACCTTC. Protein sequence: CAWSVPGFPSYGYTF.

This chain joins TRBV10-3 and TRBJ2-1, with 11 bases aligning to TRBD2. V shed 5 bases and J 5 bases; nucleotides not matched to a gene: 8. Per germline, CDR1 ENHRY and CDR2 SYGVKD. This CDR3 comprises 16 residues. This CDR3 reads CAISPSTSGKDNEQFF. The CDR3 coding sequence is TGTGCCATCAGTCCTTCGACTAGCGGGAAGGACAATGAGCAGTTCTTC.